Here is one TCR beta chain with its context. This CDR3 is built from 16 residues. The V end was cut by 1 base, the J end by 6 bases, with 16 bases between. Germline CDR1 is MNHNS and CDR2 is SASEGT. Authors' data handling: Amplified reference gene primers provided the basis for estimating nucleated cell counts. The method was immunoSEQ multiplex PCR; TCRdb's version includes in-frame clones alone and lacks a portion of them. The V and J calls and the clone size are those of that table, but D and trimming were determined from the DNA. This sample yields approximately 260,000 clones, of which 80% to 85% are seen a single time; 9.5% to 15% belongs to the top ten. These data belong to a study of blood T cell repertoires in COVID-19.

This chain uses TRBV6-1 with TRBJ2-4; D perhaps matches TRBD2 (6 bases). The sequence was collected from a woman aged 55-75 years with active or convalescent COVID-19. Specimen: peripheral blood. The CDR3, as DNA: TGTGCCAGCAGTGAAGTCTCCGCGGGACGGGCAAACATTCAGTACTTC. Translated, it gives CASSEVSAGRANIQYF.